This T cell receptor (beta chain) was profiled in a study of blood T cell repertoires in COVID-19. About the research overall: Spain, Italy and the United States supplied samples that represented acute and convalescent COVID-19.

Germline CDR1 reads SGHKS; CDR2 reads YYEKEE (reference sequence). The CDR3 totals 18 residues. Trimming took 4 bases from V and 5 from J; bases not matched to a gene: 14. Some clones are missing from TCRdb's copy, which holds only in-frame ones; the method was immunoSEQ multiplex PCR. The repertoire holds 150,000 to 200,000 clones, with 88% as singletons. The chain couples TRBV5-5 to TRBJ2-6, with 8 bases matching TRBD1. Sample: peripheral blood. This receptor was identified in a human donor in a cohort sampled during active COVID-19. CDR3 loop: CASSHGQGITFWANVLTF. The CDR3 nucleotides read TGTGCCAGCAGCCATGGACAGGGTATTACCTTCTGGGCCAACGTCCTGACTTTC. Together with reference TRBV5-5 and TRBJ2-6, the CDR3 gives the full variable domain: DAGVTQSPTHLIKTRGQQVTLRCSPISGHKSVSWYQQVLGQGPQFIFQYYEKEERGRGNFPDRFSARQFPNYSSELNVNALLLGDSALYLCASSHGQGITFWANVLTFGAGSRLTVL.